The rows below give T cell receptor beta chains drawn from one sample of a study of tumor-infiltrating lymphocytes in oesophageal squamous cell carcinoma. Using its own MiXCR run on the PCR reads, TCRdb lists one record per CDR3 protein. The table lists about 20,000 distinct CDR3 sequences, 35% to 45% of them singletons. The sequencing input was esophageal tumor tissue. The receptors stem from a male donor with esophageal squamous cell carcinoma. CDR3s include the opening cysteine and the closing phenylalanine or tryptophan. Fields, in order: V gene, D gene, J gene, clone size, CDR3 protein, CDR3 DNA. A D gene is named only where the DNA matches it firmly. Clone size is shown for a subset of rows, as once, few, many or a class of expanded clone.

v_gene: TRBV7-3; d_gene: -; j_gene: TRBJ1-2; abundance: -; CDR3aa: CASSLPGLRGYTF; CDR3nt: TGTGCCAGCAGCCTCCCCGGGCTGCGTGGCTACACCTTC
v_gene: TRBV7-4; d_gene: TRBD2; j_gene: TRBJ2-5; abundance: -; CDR3aa: CDSGGESNSPLHF; CDR3nt: TGTGACAGCGGGGGAGAAAGTAATTCACCCCTCCACTTC
v_gene: TRBV19; d_gene: -; j_gene: TRBJ2-5; abundance: many; CDR3aa: CASSIGQTSQETQYF; CDR3nt: TGTGCCAGTAGTATAGGTCAGACATCTCAAGAGACCCAGTACTTC
v_gene: TRBV12-3/TRBV12-4; d_gene: -; j_gene: TRBJ1-2; abundance: many; CDR3aa: CASSLEVGYTF; CDR3nt: TGTGCCAGCAGTTTAGAGGTTGGCTACACCTTC
v_gene: TRBV6-1; d_gene: -; j_gene: TRBJ2-1; abundance: medium-sized; CDR3aa: CASRVGTTYNEQFF; CDR3nt: TGTGCCAGCAGGGTCGGGACAACCTACAATGAGCAGTTCTTC
v_gene: TRBV6-4; d_gene: -; j_gene: TRBJ1-3; abundance: few; CDR3aa: CASSPHTFAGNTIYF; CDR3nt: TGTGCCAGCAGTCCCCACACGTTCGCTGGAAACACCATATATTTT
v_gene: TRBV7-2; d_gene: -; j_gene: TRBJ2-7; abundance: medium-sized; CDR3aa: CASSLLQGNSPLHF; CDR3nt: TGTGCCAGCAGCTTACTACAGGGAAATTCACCCCTCCACTTC
v_gene: TRBV24-1; d_gene: TRBD2; j_gene: TRBJ2-1; abundance: -; CDR3aa: CATSDSGRASYNEQFF; CDR3nt: TGTGCCACCAGTGATAGCGGGAGGGCCTCCTACAATGAGCAGTTCTTC
v_gene: TRBV28; d_gene: -; j_gene: TRBJ2-7; abundance: once; CDR3aa: CASRDYYQPLYEQYF; CDR3nt: TGTGCCAGCAGGGACTACTATCAGCCCCTCTACGAGCAGTACTTC
v_gene: TRBV7-6; d_gene: TRBD2; j_gene: TRBJ2-7; abundance: -; CDR3aa: CASSPGTTYSYEQYF; CDR3nt: TGTGCCAGCAGCCCCGGGACTACATACTCCTACGAGCAGTACTTC
v_gene: TRBV13; d_gene: -; j_gene: TRBJ2-7; abundance: few; CDR3aa: CASSQGGAGSSYEQYF; CDR3nt: TGTGCCAGCAGCCAGGGGGGCGCGGGGAGCTCCTACGAGCAGTACTTC
v_gene: TRBV6-1; d_gene: TRBD2; j_gene: TRBJ2-7; abundance: many; CDR3aa: CASSVSGRGYEQYF; CDR3nt: TGTGCCAGCAGTGTTAGCGGGAGGGGGTACGAGCAGTACTTC
v_gene: TRBV11-2; d_gene: -; j_gene: TRBJ2-1; abundance: many; CDR3aa: CATESYNEQFF; CDR3nt: TGTGCCACGGAGTCCTACAATGAGCAGTTCTTC
v_gene: TRBV24-1; d_gene: TRBD2; j_gene: TRBJ2-5; abundance: -; CDR3aa: CATSDTRTSGRGETQYF; CDR3nt: TGTGCCACCAGTGATACCCGGACTAGCGGGAGGGGAGAGACCCAGTACTTC
v_gene: TRBV28; d_gene: -; j_gene: TRBJ1-5; abundance: many; CDR3aa: CASSSLRQPQHF; CDR3nt: TGTGCCAGCAGTTCCCTGAGGCAGCCCCAGCATTTT
v_gene: TRBV5-5; d_gene: TRBD2; j_gene: TRBJ2-3; abundance: many; CDR3aa: CASSSGLAARTDTQYF; CDR3nt: TGTGCCAGCAGCTCTGGACTAGCTGCCCGCACAGATACGCAGTATTTT
v_gene: TRBV27; d_gene: -; j_gene: TRBJ2-3; abundance: -; CDR3aa: CATRLGSGTDTQYF; CDR3nt: TGTGCCACCCGTTTGGGTTCGGGCACAGATACGCAGTATTTT
v_gene: TRBV28; d_gene: TRBD1; j_gene: TRBJ1-2; abundance: many; CDR3aa: CASSAQGGHNYGYTF; CDR3nt: TGTGCCAGCAGTGCTCAGGGGGGGCATAACTATGGCTACACCTTC
v_gene: TRBV7-8; d_gene: TRBD2; j_gene: TRBJ2-1; abundance: -; CDR3aa: CASSLFRVGERGRAGEQFF; CDR3nt: TGTGCCAGCAGCTTATTCAGGGTTGGGGAGCGCGGGAGGGCCGGTGAGCAGTTCTTC
v_gene: TRBV12-3/TRBV12-4; d_gene: -; j_gene: TRBJ1-2; abundance: many; CDR3aa: CASRRQDYGYTF; CDR3nt: TGTGCCAGCAGAAGACAAGACTATGGCTACACCTTC
v_gene: TRBV12-5; d_gene: -; j_gene: TRBJ2-2; abundance: few; CDR3aa: CASGLSGELFF; CDR3nt: TGTGCTAGTGGTTTGTCTGGGGAGCTGTTTTTT
v_gene: TRBV6-1; d_gene: TRBD2; j_gene: TRBJ2-5; abundance: many; CDR3aa: CASSPTSGYGTQYF; CDR3nt: TGTGCCAGCAGTCCGACTAGCGGCTATGGGACCCAGTACTTC
v_gene: TRBV7-2; d_gene: TRBD1; j_gene: TRBJ2-3; abundance: -; CDR3aa: CASSLGQGGNTQYF; CDR3nt: TGTGCCAGCAGCTTGGGACAGGGAGGAAATACGCAGTATTTT
v_gene: TRBV28; d_gene: TRBD2; j_gene: TRBJ2-5; abundance: medium-sized; CDR3aa: CASSPLGEAGGRETQYF; CDR3nt: TGTGCCAGCAGTCCCCTCGGGGAAGCGGGGGGGAGGGAGACCCAGTACTTC
v_gene: TRBV7-2; d_gene: -; j_gene: TRBJ1-4; abundance: -; CDR3aa: CASSLNGGSSSYEQFF; CDR3nt: TGTGCCAGCAGCTTAAATGGGGGTTCCTCCTCCTACGAGCAGTTTTTT
v_gene: TRBV3-1; d_gene: TRBD2; j_gene: TRBJ2-5; abundance: -; CDR3aa: CASSQEGLATQYF; CDR3nt: TGTGCCAGCAGCCAAGAGGGACTAGCGACCCAGTACTTC
v_gene: TRBV5-6; d_gene: -; j_gene: TRBJ1-2; abundance: many; CDR3aa: CASSPDRINYGYTF; CDR3nt: TGTGCCAGCAGCCCCGACAGAATTAACTATGGCTACACCTTC